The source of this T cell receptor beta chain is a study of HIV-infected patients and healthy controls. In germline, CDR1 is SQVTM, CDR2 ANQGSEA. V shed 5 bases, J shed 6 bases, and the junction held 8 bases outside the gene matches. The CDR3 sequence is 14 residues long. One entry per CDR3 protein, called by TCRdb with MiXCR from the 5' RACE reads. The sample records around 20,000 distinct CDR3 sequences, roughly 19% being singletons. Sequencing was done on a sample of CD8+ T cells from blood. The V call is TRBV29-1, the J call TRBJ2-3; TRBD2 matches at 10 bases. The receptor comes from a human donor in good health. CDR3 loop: CSVIAGGLPDTQYF. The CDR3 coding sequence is TGCAGCGTTATAGCGGGAGGCCTCCCCGATACGCAGTATTTT.